This T cell receptor beta chain was captured by sequencing in a study of blood T cell repertoires in COVID-19. The table came from immunoSEQ multiplex PCR; TCRdb's copy has only in-frame clones and leaves some out. The profile covers approximately 250,000 clones, with 85% to 90% appearing a single time and about 4% taken by the ten largest. This CDR3 is 12 amino acids long. Trimming took off 4 bases at V and 5 bases at J, with 9 bases between the two ends. Germline CDR1 is MNHEY and CDR2 is SVGAGI. This clone has just a few counts. Sequenced: PBMCs or T cells enriched from blood (not recorded which). This chain joins TRBV6-5 and TRBJ2-7, with D possibly matching TRBD1 (5 bases). This receptor was taken from a woman aged 30 to 39 with acute COVID-19. CDR3 nucleotides: TGTGCCAGCAGTTTTACAGGTGACGAGCAGTACTTC. It codes for CASSFTGDEQYF.